This TCR beta chain was observed in a study of T-cell memory formation after mild COVID-19. Only a few counts were recorded for this clonotype. Each CDR3 protein gets one entry after TCRdb re-called the 5' RACE reads with MiXCR. The table includes under 600,000 distinct CDR3 sequences, roughly 21% detected once. The CDR3 loop spans 12 amino acids. Germline V gene sequence: CDR1 GTSNPN, CDR2 SVGIG (reference sequence). The ends lost 2 bases at V and 6 bases at J; junction bases unmatched: 1. The receptor's source is an adult woman who had mild COVID-19 (a few samples of this study predate the infection). Cell type and time point are not known. This chain uses TRBV30 with TRBJ1-5, with 7 bases matching TRBD1. Sequenced: PBMCs or a T cell subset sorted from them (not recorded which). CDR3 bases: TGTGCCTGGAGTCCAGGGGGTCAGCCCCAGCATTTT. This gives the protein CAWSPGGQPQHF. Full variable domain (missing parts from reference TRBV30 and TRBJ1-5): SQTIHQWPATLVQPVGSPLSLECTVEGTSNPNLYWYRQAAGRGLQLLFYSVGIGQISSEVPQNLSASRPQDRQFILSSKKLLLSDSGFYLCAWSPGGQPQHFGDGTRLSIL.